A selection of T cell receptor beta chains follows, all from one sample in a study of T cells and Merkel cell carcinoma outcomes. Assay used: immunoSEQ multiplex PCR; TCRdb lists only in-frame clones, some missing. The sample lists around 16,000 clones; about four fifths were seen once. Sample: tumor tissue from Merkel cell carcinoma. Receptors originate from a human donor with Merkel cell carcinoma. Each CDR3 is given with its conserved first and last residue. Fields, in order: J gene, D gene, clone size, V gene, CDR3 DNA, CDR3 protein. D genes are given only for firm matches. Clone sizes are given selectively: once, few, many, or a class where the clone is expanded.

TRBJ1-1 | - | - | TRBV10-3 | TGTGCCATCACCTCTGGGAACACTGAAGCTTTCTTT | CAITSGNTEAFF
TRBJ2-7 | - | - | TRBV30 | TGTGCCTGGAGTTTAGCCTACGAGCAGTACTTC | CAWSLAYEQYF
TRBJ1-3 | - | - | TRBV9 | TGTGCCAGCAGCCCTAGCCCCAGTGGAGACACCATATATTTT | CASSPSPSGDTIYF
TRBJ2-7 | TRBD2 | - | TRBV9 | TGTGCCAGCAGCGTAGTCGGGGGGGACGAGCAGTACTTC | CASSVVGGDEQYF
TRBJ2-3 | - | few | TRBV2 | TGTGCCAGCAGTGTCCGGGATACGCAGTATTTT | CASSVRDTQYF
TRBJ2-5 | - | - | TRBV6-5 | TGTGCCAGCAGTTACTCGCACAGCCAAGAGACCCAGTACTTC | CASSYSHSQETQYF
TRBJ1-2 | - | - | TRBV6-6 | TGTGCCAGCACTTACAGGGCCTCCTATGGCTACACCTTC | CASTYRASYGYTF
TRBJ2-7 | - | - | TRBV13 | TGTGCCAGCAGCTTAGATTTTAAGAGGGGCTTCGGCTACGAGCAGTACTTC | CASSLDFKRGFGYEQYF
TRBJ2-7 | TRBD2 | - | TRBV5-1 | TGCGCCAGCAGCTTGGTCTTGCGGGAGTCGGCCGAGCAGTACTTC | CASSLVLRESAEQYF
TRBJ1-5 | TRBD1 | few | TRBV30 | TGTGCCTGGGGGACAGATAGCAATCAGCCCCAGCATTTT | CAWGTDSNQPQHF
TRBJ2-2 | TRBD1 | - | TRBV5-1 | TGCGCCAGCAGCTTGGTACAGGGGGGCACCGGGGAGCTGTTTTTT | CASSLVQGGTGELFF
TRBJ1-6 | - | once | TRBV6-5 | TGTGCCAGCAGTTACTCCCCTAGTAGATATAATTCACCCCTCCACTTT | CASSYSPSRYNSPLHF
TRBJ1-5 | - | - | TRBV28 | TGTGCCAGCAGTTTCCGGGCCGCATATCAGCCCCAGCATTTT | CASSFRAAYQPQHF
TRBJ2-7 | - | once | TRBV20-1 | TGCAGTGCTAGTGTGGGCGAGCAGTACTTC | CSASVGEQYF
TRBJ2-2 | - | - | TRBV5-1 | TGCGCCAGCAGGCGGGACTCCACCGGGGAGCTGTTTTTT | CASRRDSTGELFF
TRBJ2-1 | TRBD2 | - | TRBV5-1 | TGCGCCAGTGAGCGGGGGGTGGATAAAAATGAGCAGTTCTTC | CASERGVDKNEQFF
TRBJ1-2 | TRBD1 | - | TRBV30 | TGTGCCTGGAGTGTACAGGGGATGGGCAGCTATGGCTACACCTTC | CAWSVQGMGSYGYTF
TRBJ2-2 | TRBD2 | - | TRBV6-5 | TGTGCCAGCAGTTACGAGCGCGGGGGGGCCTACGGGGAGCTGTTTTTT | CASSYERGGAYGELFF
TRBJ1-2 | - | - | TRBV19 | TGTGCCAGTAGCCCGGAACACAGGGACTATGGCTACACCTTC | CASSPEHRDYGYTF
TRBJ1-5 | - | once | TRBV6-6 | TGTGCCAGCAGTTACGGGAGGGGTCAGCCCCAGCATTTT | CASSYGRGQPQHF
TRBJ2-2 | - | - | TRBV29-1 | TGCAGCGTTGGATTAGCGGCCACCGGGGAGCTGTTTTTT | CSVGLAATGELFF
TRBJ2-5 | TRBD2 | - | TRBV30 | TGTGCCTGGAGCACGGGAGGGGAGACCCAGTACTTC | CAWSTGGETQYF
TRBJ2-5 | - | - | TRBV6-5 | TGTGCCAGCAGTGCAGCTAGCAGACAAGAGACCCAGTACTTC | CASSAASRQETQYF
TRBJ1-5 | - | - | TRBV18 | TGTGCCAGCTCACCACAGGCAGGGAGCAATCAGCCCCAGCATTTT | CASSPQAGSNQPQHF
TRBJ1-4 | - | once | TRBV6-5 | TGTGCCAACAGCTATCGCGGGGAAAAACTGTTTTTT | CANSYRGEKLFF
TRBJ1-6 | - | - | TRBV6-1 | TGTGCCAGCAGTGTCGGGCAGGAGTATAATTCACCCCTCCACTTT | CASSVGQEYNSPLHF
TRBJ2-7 | TRBD1 | - | TRBV6-5 | TGTGCCAGCAGCGGTGGACAGGGGAGCGACGAGCAGTACTTC | CASSGGQGSDEQYF
TRBJ2-2 | TRBD1 | - | TRBV9 | TGTGCCAGCAGCGATCCGGGACAGGGGGCTAGCGGGGAGCTGTTTTTT | CASSDPGQGASGELFF
TRBJ2-3 | TRBD1 | - | TRBV30 | TGTGCCTGGGCGACAGGGGGCACAGATACGCAGTATTTT | CAWATGGTDTQYF
TRBJ1-3 | - | few | TRBV7-9 | TGTGCCAGCTCGCGGGGAGGGCTTGCAAACACCATATATTTT | CASSRGGLANTIYF
TRBJ2-5 | - | once | TRBV7-9 | TGTGCCAGCACCCTGGGGTCGATATCCCAAGAGACCCAGTACTTC | CASTLGSISQETQYF
TRBJ2-2 | TRBD2 | - | TRBV9 | TGTGCCAGCAGCGTAGATCTCGGGAGGGCGTACACCGGGGAGCTGTTTTTT | CASSVDLGRAYTGELFF
TRBJ2-5 | - | - | TRBV5-1 | TGCGCCAGCAGCTTGCAGGGGCAAACTGTGACCCAGTACTTC | CASSLQGQTVTQYF
TRBJ2-5 | - | - | TRBV30 | TGTGCCTGGAGTGTACTGCCCCTGTTAGGGGCCAACATACAAGAGACCCAGTACTTC | CAWSVLPLLGANIQETQYF
TRBJ1-2 | - | - | TRBV7-2 | TGTGCCAGCAGGGGGTTAGACTATGGCTACACCTTC | CASRGLDYGYTF
TRBJ2-5 | TRBD2 | - | TRBV29-1 | TGCAGCGTCAGACTAGCGGGGAGAGAGACCCAGTACTTC | CSVRLAGRETQYF
TRBJ2-5 | TRBD2 | few | TRBV25-1 | TGTGCCAGCAGTGTCTCCCATCTAGCGGGAGTTGAGGAGACCCAGTACTTC | CASSVSHLAGVEETQYF
TRBJ2-5 | - | - | TRBV29-1 | TGCAGCGTTGAAGGACAAGAGACCCAGTACTTC | CSVEGQETQYF
TRBJ2-6 | - | - | TRBV18 | TGTGCCAGCTCACCAGTCGCCGATCTCTCTGGGGCCAACGTCCTGACTTTC | CASSPVADLSGANVLTF
TRBJ2-6 | - | - | TRBV18 | TGTGCCAGCTCACCACAGGGGACCACTGGGGCCAACGTCCTGACTTTC | CASSPQGTTGANVLTF
TRBJ1-2 | - | few | TRBV6-6 | TGTGCCAGCAGTCCGGACACAACTGGAGGCTACACCTTC | CASSPDTTGGYTF
TRBJ2-3 | - | once | TRBV2 | TGTGCCAGCAGTTCACAGCGATCGACTAGCACAGATACGCAGTATTTT | CASSSQRSTSTDTQYF
TRBJ2-1 | TRBD2 | - | TRBV7-3 | TGTGCCAGCAGCGTTAGCGGGGGCCCCTTAGGGGAGCAGTTCTTC | CASSVSGGPLGEQFF
TRBJ1-2 | - | - | TRBV9 | TGTGCCAGCAGCGTTCCGGGACGGGGGAACTATGGCTACACCTTC | CASSVPGRGNYGYTF
TRBJ1-1 | TRBD1 | - | TRBV27 | TGTGCCAGCAGTCCGTCAAGGACAGGGGGCGTTATTGGGAACACTGAAGCTTTCTTT | CASSPSRTGGVIGNTEAFF
TRBJ1-2 | TRBD1 | once | TRBV19 | TGTGCCAGTAACCAAGGGACAGGGGCTAACTATGGCTACACCTTC | CASNQGTGANYGYTF
TRBJ1-5 | - | - | TRBV14 | TGTGCCAGCAGCCAAGGTTATGGCCAGGGCAATCAGCCCCAGCATTTT | CASSQGYGQGNQPQHF
TRBJ1-1 | TRBD1 | - | TRBV5-1 | TGCGCCAGCAGCTTGGACGTTGTCAGACCGCTCCAAGGGGGCGGATCTGAAGCTTTCTTT | CASSLDVVRPLQGGGSEAFF
TRBJ1-5 | - | - | TRBV6-1 | TGTGCCAGCAGTGCCTTCAATCAGCCCCAGCATTTT | CASSAFNQPQHF